The rows below give T cell receptor beta chains drawn from one sample of a study of blood T cell repertoires in COVID-19. TCRdb keeps only in-frame clones here, not all; method: immunoSEQ multiplex PCR. This sample has about 52,000 clones, with 70% to 90% found just once. Sequences were obtained from peripheral blood. Receptors were obtained from a man in his 70s with acute or convalescent COVID-19. The CDR3 runs from the conserved cysteine through the conserved F or W. D genes are given only for firm matches. Only part of the rows carry a size: once, few, many, or a class if the clone is expanded.

j_call | cdr3_length | clone_size | d_call | v_call | cdr3_nt | cdr3_aa
TRBJ2-1 | 17 | . | TRBD2 | TRBV7-2 | TGTGCCAGCAGCTTAGTTACGGGGACTAGCGGGAGAAATGAGCAGTTCTTC | CASSLVTGTSGRNEQFF
TRBJ1-4 | 17 | . | . | TRBV7-9 | TGTGCCAGCAGCTTAGCGCTAGAGGTGGGGGCGAGTGAAAAACTGTTTTTT | CASSLALEVGASEKLFF
TRBJ2-5 | 15 | . | . | TRBV6-6 | TGTGCCAGCACGTCAGGGCGTTTCCCGGGCGAGACCCAGTACTTC | CASTSGRFPGETQYF
TRBJ1-1 | 13 | . | . | TRBV16 | TGTGCCAGCAGCCGTCGTGGGGGCGCTGAAGCTTTCTTT | CASSRRGGAEAFF
TRBJ1-2 | 14 | few | . | TRBV29-1 | TGCAGCGGCGTGTCCTCCGCCGAACCATATGGCTACACCTTC | CSGVSSAEPYGYTF
TRBJ2-2 | 17 | once | TRBD2 | TRBV5-8 | TGTGCCAGCAGCTTGGGTCCGGGACTAGCGGGAGCCGGGGAGCTGTTTTTT | CASSLGPGLAGAGELFF
TRBJ1-5 | 13 | . | . | TRBV5-8 | TGTGCCAGCAGCCCTTTCGACATTCAGCCCCAGCATTTT | CASSPFDIQPQHF
TRBJ1-2 | 15 | . | TRBD1 | TRBV7-9 | TGTGCCAGCAGTCCGCGACAGGGGGCTAACTATGGCTACACCTTC | CASSPRQGANYGYTF
TRBJ2-7 | 15 | . | TRBD2 | TRBV6-2/TRBV6-3 | TGTGCCAGCAGTAGACTAGCGAAGCCGACCTACGAGCAGTACTTC | CASSRLAKPTYEQYF
TRBJ1-5 | 13 | . | . | TRBV11-2 | TGTGCCAGCAGCTCGGCCAGGGATACGCCCCAGCATTTT | CASSSARDTPQHF
TRBJ2-7 | 15 | few | TRBD1 | TRBV10-3 | TGTGCCATCAGTGGGTTAGGGACAGCAACCTACGAGCAGTACTTC | CAISGLGTATYEQYF
TRBJ2-1 | 16 | . | . | TRBV5-1 | TGCGCCAGCAGCCCATCCCCAGCGGACTCCTACAATGAGCAGTTCTTC | CASSPSPADSYNEQFF
TRBJ1-4 | 15 | . | TRBD1 | TRBV4-3 | TGCGCCAGCAGCCAGGCGGGACAGCGCAATGAAAAACTGTTTTTT | CASSQAGQRNEKLFF
TRBJ1-2 | 12 | . | . | TRBV18 | TGTGCCAGCTCACGACAGGAATATGGCTACACCTTC | CASSRQEYGYTF
TRBJ1-3 | 17 | . | . | TRBV4-3 | TGCGCCAGCAGCCAAGAGGTCTCCTACAGCTCTGGAAACACCATATATTTT | CASSQEVSYSSGNTIYF
TRBJ2-2 | 14 | few | . | TRBV14 | TGTGCCAGCAGCCAAGATTTCGGGGTCGGGGAGCTGTTTTTT | CASSQDFGVGELFF
TRBJ1-2 | 16 | . | TRBD1 | TRBV4-3 | TGCGCCAGCAGCCAGGGGACAGGGGGCCGGGGCTATGGCTACACCTTC | CASSQGTGGRGYGYTF
TRBJ1-1 | 15 | medium-sized | . | TRBV6-5 | TGTGCCAGCAGTTACTTTCCAGGGCGCGGCACTGAAGCTTTCTTT | CASSYFPGRGTEAFF
TRBJ1-4 | 15 | few | . | TRBV7-9 | TGTGCCAGCAGCTCAGGCCCAGGGGATAGGGGAAAACTGTTTTTT | CASSSGPGDRGKLFF
TRBJ1-2 | 14 | few | . | TRBV4-2 | TGTGCCAGCAGCCCCGGGACACCGCAGTATGGCTACACCTTC | CASSPGTPQYGYTF
TRBJ2-4 | 14 | once | . | TRBV27 | TGTGCCAGCAGTAATTCAGGACTCAAAAACATTCAGTACTTC | CASSNSGLKNIQYF
TRBJ2-5 | 16 | . | . | TRBV10-1 | TGCGCCAGCAGCAGGCCATTGGAAAGGAACCAAGAGACCCAGTACTTC | CASSRPLERNQETQYF
TRBJ1-3 | 16 | . | TRBD1 | TRBV5-4 | TGTGCCAGCAGCTTGGCGGCCGGGACAGGTCGAAACACCATATATTTT | CASSLAAGTGRNTIYF
TRBJ2-3 | 11 | . | . | TRBV20-1 | TGCGCGCCCCGAGCTTCAGATACGCAGTATTTT | CAPRASDTQYF
TRBJ1-2 | 17 | once | TRBD1 | TRBV7-9 | TGTGCCAGCAGCTCGCCGGGACAGGCCGCTAGTGGCTATGGCTACACCTTC | CASSSPGQAASGYGYTF
TRBJ1-3 | 16 | . | . | TRBV4-1 | TGCGCCAGCAGCCAAGATCTCGGGGGGGCTGGTTACACCATATATTTT | CASSQDLGGAGYTIYF
TRBJ1-4 | 13 | . | . | TRBV4-3 | TGCGCCAGCAGCGAGAGTTTGAATGAAAAACTGTTTTTT | CASSESLNEKLFF
TRBJ2-2 | 15 | . | . | TRBV14 | TGTGCCAGCAGCCCGCCGGGACAAAGCACCGGGGAGCTGTTTTTT | CASSPPGQSTGELFF
TRBJ2-7 | 17 | . | TRBD2 | TRBV6-2/TRBV6-3 | TGTGCCAGCAGTTACTCGTTTATTAGCGGGAGATCCTACGAGCAGTACTTC | CASSYSFISGRSYEQYF
TRBJ2-5 | 15 | . | . | TRBV19 | TGTGCCAGTAGCTCAAGGGACTGGACCCAAGAGACCCAGTACTTC | CASSSRDWTQETQYF
TRBJ1-2 | 14 | . | TRBD1 | TRBV18 | TGTGCCAGCTCGGAGGGGGCGGCAGGCTATGGCTACACCTTC | CASSEGAAGYGYTF
TRBJ2-3 | 16 | . | . | TRBV7-8 | TGTGCCAGCAGCTTATCCCAGGGGTGGGTGGCAGATACGCAGTATTTT | CASSLSQGWVADTQYF
TRBJ1-2 | 15 | . | . | TRBV27 | TGTGCCAGCAGTTCAACCCTAGGGGAAGGGTATGGCTACACCTTC | CASSSTLGEGYGYTF
TRBJ1-3 | 14 | . | . | TRBV7-2 | TGTGCCAGCAGCCCGGGAAACTCTGGAAACACCATATATTTT | CASSPGNSGNTIYF
TRBJ1-4 | 15 | . | TRBD1 | TRBV7-9 | TGTGCCAGCAGCTTAGCGGGACAGGGTAATGAAAAACTGTTTTTT | CASSLAGQGNEKLFF
TRBJ1-6 | 17 | . | TRBD1 | TRBV5-4 | TGTGCCAGCAGCCCGGGGGTTCGGACAGGGAGCAATTCACCCCTCCACTTT | CASSPGVRTGSNSPLHF